The 8 T cell receptor beta chains given below trace back to one sample, sequenced in a study of response to subunit inactivated influenza vaccine. Via MiXCR, TCRdb re-called the RT-PCR reads, giving one row per CDR3 protein. The top ten hold around 12% of the sample, which has over 450,000 distinct CDR3 sequences, approximately 12% seen once. The material was PBMCs from blood, obtained 45 days after vaccination. All receptors derive from a man aged 45-65 years who received an inactivated influenza vaccine.

At least ten counts were recorded for this clonotype. This chain connects TRBV20-1 to TRBJ1-2; D gene uncertain. This CDR3 contains 12 residues. Germline CDR1 is DFQATT and CDR2 is SNEGSKA (reference sequence). Deletions cut 0 bases from V and 8 bases from J, with 10 bases between. The CDR3 region has the DNA TGCAGTGCTAGAGATCACGGGTTCGGCTACACCTTC. Amino acid sequence: CSARDHGFGYTF.

The J gene is TRBJ2-5, the V gene TRBV10-3; D is tentatively TRBD1 or TRBD2 (7 bases each). CDR1 and CDR2 (germline): ENHRY, SYGVKD. The CDR3 consists of 13 residues. V gave up 7 bases and J gave up 1 base, with 10 bases separating them. CDR3 region: CAIKRDSQETQYF. The CDR3 DNA follows: TGTGCCATCAAGCGGGACAGCCAAGAGACCCAGTACTTC.

A word on this clonotype: A junction end diverges from the germline sequence, so it may reflect a read error. The chain employs TRBV5-1 and TRBJ2-1, with a weak D call TRBD2 (7 bases). Germline V lookup: CDR1 SGHRS, CDR2 YFSETQ. The CDR3 loop spans 13 amino acids. CDR3 coding DNA: TGCGCCAGCAGCCCCATGACGGGGGGCGAGGACGACTTC. Translating it yields CASSPMTGGEDDF. Full variable domain (outside the CDR3, taken from reference TRBV5-1 and TRBJ2-1): KAGVTQTPRYLIKTRGQQVTLSCSPISGHRSVSWYQQTPGQGLQFLFEYFSETQRNKGNFPGRFSGRQFSNSRSEMNVSTLELGDSALYLCASSPMTGGEDDFGPGTRLTVL.

The sample holds a few counts of this clonotype. J is TRBJ2-7 and V is TRBV25-1; TRBD2 is a possible D gene (5 bases). Germline V CDR1 and CDR2: MGHDK, SYGVNS. V was cut by 1 base and J by 1 base, with 23 bases left in between. This CDR3 spans 19 amino acids. The chain's CDR3 is CASSECGYGRPPSSYEQYF. CDR3 in DNA: TGTGCCAGCAGTGAATGTGGCTATGGGAGACCGCCAAGTTCCTACGAGCAGTACTTC.

V is TRBV20-1 and J is TRBJ1-1, with unresolved D. The germline CDR1 and CDR2 sequences are DFQATT and SNEGSKA (reference sequence). V lost 6 bases to trimming and J lost 0 bases, with 8 bases between them. The CDR3 loop spans 12 amino acids. In nucleotides, the CDR3 is TGCAGTGCGAGGAGGTTGAACACTGAAGCTTTCTTT. It codes for CSARRLNTEAFF.

This clonotype appeared a few times. This chain connects TRBV20-1 to TRBJ2-2; possible D gene TRBD2, 6 bases. The CDR3 extends over 15 amino acids. The germline V and J ends were trimmed by 3 bases and 2 bases, with 13 bases remaining between them. Germline CDR1 DFQATT, CDR2 SNEGSKA (reference sequence). The CDR3 sequence: CSASSGTPNTGELFF. The CDR3 DNA reads as TGCAGTGCTAGCTCCGGGACTCCAAACACCGGGGAGCTGTTTTTT.

The chain employs TRBV20-1 and TRBJ2-3, with D uncertain. Looked up from germline, CDR1 is DFQATT and CDR2 is SNEGSKA (reference sequence). The length of the CDR3 is 14 residues. V lost 2 bases and J lost 4, with 13 bases in between. CDR3 amino acids: CSARWALRPDTQYF. For the CDR3, the DNA is TGCAGTGCTAGATGGGCCCTTAGGCCAGATACGCAGTATTTT.

This clonotype was detected only a few times. This chain uses TRBV5-1 with TRBJ2-7, with D perhaps being TRBD1 or TRBD2 (5 bases each). Looked up from germline, CDR1 is SGHRS and CDR2 is YFSETQ. Trimming pared 3 bases from V and 2 bases from J, leaving 15 bases between. This CDR3 region has 15 residues. CDR3 bases: TGCGCCAGCAGCTCGGCGGCTTGGGGGACCTACGAGCAGTACTTC. Translating it yields CASSSAAWGTYEQYF.